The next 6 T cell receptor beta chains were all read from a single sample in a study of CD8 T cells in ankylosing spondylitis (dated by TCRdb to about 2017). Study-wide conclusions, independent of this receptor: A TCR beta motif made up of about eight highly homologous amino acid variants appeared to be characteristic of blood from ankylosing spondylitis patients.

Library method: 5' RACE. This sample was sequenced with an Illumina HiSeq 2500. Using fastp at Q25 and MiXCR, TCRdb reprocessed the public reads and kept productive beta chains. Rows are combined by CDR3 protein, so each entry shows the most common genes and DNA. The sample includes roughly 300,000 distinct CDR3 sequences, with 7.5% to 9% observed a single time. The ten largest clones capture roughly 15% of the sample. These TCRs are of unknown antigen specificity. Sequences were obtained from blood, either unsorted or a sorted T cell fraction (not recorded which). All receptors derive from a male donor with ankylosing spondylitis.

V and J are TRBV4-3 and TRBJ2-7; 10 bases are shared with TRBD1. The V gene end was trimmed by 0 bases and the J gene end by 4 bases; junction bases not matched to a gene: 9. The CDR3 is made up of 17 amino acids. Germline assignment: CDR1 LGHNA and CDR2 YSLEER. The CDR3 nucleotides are TGCGCCAGCAGCCAAGAAGCACCGGGACAGGGGACGTACGAGCAGTACTTC. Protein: CASSQEAPGQGTYEQYF.

The DNA of the CDR3 is TGTGCCAGCTCACTTCGGACGGACGCGAACACCGGGGAGCTGTTTTTT. Encoded protein: CASSLRTDANTGELFF. The chain is built from TRBV18 and TRBJ2-2; the D is unclear. CDR1 and CDR2 (germline): KGHSH, LQKENI. The CDR3 runs 16 residues. Deletions cut 4 bases from V and 0 bases from J, with 12 bases between. The full variable domain, in which reference TRBV18 and TRBJ2-2 provide the parts outside the CDR3, is NAGVMQNPRHLVRRRGQEARLRCSPMKGHSHVYWYRQLPEEGLKFMVYLQKENIIDESGMPKERFSAEFPKEGPSILRIQQVVRGDSAAYFCASSLRTDANTGELFFGEGSRLTVL.

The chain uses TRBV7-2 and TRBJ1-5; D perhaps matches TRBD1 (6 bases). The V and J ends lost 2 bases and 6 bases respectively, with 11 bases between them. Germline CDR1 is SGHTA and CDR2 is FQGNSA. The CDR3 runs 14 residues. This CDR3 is CASSLPGEVQPQHF. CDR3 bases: TGTGCCAGCAGCTTACCAGGGGAGGTTCAGCCCCAGCATTTT.

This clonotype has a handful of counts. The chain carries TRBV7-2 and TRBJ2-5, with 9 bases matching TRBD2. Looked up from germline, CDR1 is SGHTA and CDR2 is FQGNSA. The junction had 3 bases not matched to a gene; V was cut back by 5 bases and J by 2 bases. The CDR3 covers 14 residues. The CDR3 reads CASSPGLAQETQYF. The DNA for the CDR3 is TGTGCCAGCAGCCCGGGACTAGCACAAGAGACCCAGTACTTC.

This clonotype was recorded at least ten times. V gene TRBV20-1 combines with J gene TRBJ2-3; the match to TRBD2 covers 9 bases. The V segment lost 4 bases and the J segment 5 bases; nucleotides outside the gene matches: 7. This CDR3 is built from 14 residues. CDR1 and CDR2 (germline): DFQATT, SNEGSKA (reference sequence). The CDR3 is CSATLAGVGDTQYF. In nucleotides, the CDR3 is TGCAGTGCTACCTTAGCGGGAGTCGGAGATACGCAGTATTTT.

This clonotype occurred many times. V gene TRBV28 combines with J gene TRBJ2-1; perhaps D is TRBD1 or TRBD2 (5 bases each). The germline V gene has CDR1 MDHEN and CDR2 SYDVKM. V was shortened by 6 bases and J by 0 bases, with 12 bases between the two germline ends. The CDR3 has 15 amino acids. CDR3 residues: CASSRGGSSYNEQFF. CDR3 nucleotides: TGTGCCAGCAGCCGGGGCGGAAGCTCCTACAATGAGCAGTTCTTC.